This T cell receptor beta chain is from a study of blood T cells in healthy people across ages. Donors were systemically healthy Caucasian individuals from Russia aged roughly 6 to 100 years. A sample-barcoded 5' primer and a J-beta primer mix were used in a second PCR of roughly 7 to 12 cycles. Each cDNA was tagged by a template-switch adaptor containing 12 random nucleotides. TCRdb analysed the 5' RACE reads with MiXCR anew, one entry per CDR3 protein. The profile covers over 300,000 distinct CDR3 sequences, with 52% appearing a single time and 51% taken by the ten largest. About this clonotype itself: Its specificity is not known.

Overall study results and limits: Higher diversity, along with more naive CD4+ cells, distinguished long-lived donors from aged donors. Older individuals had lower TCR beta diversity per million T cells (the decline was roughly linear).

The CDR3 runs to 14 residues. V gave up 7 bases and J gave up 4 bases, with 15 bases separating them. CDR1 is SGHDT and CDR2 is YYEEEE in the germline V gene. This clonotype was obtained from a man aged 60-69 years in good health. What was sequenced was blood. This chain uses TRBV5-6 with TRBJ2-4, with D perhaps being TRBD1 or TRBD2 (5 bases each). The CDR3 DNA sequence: TGTGCCAGCGAGAGTGGGACGGGAAAAAACATTCAGTACTTC. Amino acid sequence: CASESGTGKNIQYF. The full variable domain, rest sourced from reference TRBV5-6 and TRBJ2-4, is DAGVTQSPTHLIKTRGQQVTLRCSPKSGHDTVSWYQQALGQGPQFIFQYYEEEERQRGNFPDRFSGHQFPNYSSELNVNALLLGDSALYLCASESGTGKNIQYFGAGTRLSVL.